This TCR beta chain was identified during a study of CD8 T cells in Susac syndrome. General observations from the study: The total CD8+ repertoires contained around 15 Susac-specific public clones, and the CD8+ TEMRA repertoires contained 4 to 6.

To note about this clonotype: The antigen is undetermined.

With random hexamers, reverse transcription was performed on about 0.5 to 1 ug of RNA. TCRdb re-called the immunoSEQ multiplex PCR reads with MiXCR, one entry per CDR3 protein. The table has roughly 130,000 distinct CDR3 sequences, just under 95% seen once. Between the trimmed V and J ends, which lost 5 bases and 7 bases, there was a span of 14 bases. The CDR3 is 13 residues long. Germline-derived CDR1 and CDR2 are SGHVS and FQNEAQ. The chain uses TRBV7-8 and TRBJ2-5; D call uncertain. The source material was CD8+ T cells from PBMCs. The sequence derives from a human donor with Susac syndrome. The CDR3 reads CASSKDRAGTQYF. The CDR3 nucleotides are TGTGCCAGCAGCAAGGACCGGGCCGGGACCCAGTACTTC.